The 27 T cell receptor beta chains in this list originate from one sample, sequenced in a study of blood T cell repertoires in COVID-19. Only in-frame clones appear in the TCRdb table, and some are missing; sequencing was by immunoSEQ multiplex PCR. In the table there are more than 200,000 clones, roughly 80% of which are singletons. Sequenced sample: peripheral blood. Source of these receptors: a man between 45 and 60 years old with active or convalescent COVID-19.

The V and J genes are TRBV5-4 and TRBJ1-4; possibly TRBD1 for D (5 bases). The germline V gene encodes CDR1 SGHNT and CDR2 YYREEE (reference sequence). V lost 5 bases to trimming and J lost 5 bases, with 19 bases between them. The CDR3 sequence is 16 residues long. DNA of the CDR3: TGTGCCAGCAGTCGTGGGGGGACTCTTCGGAATGAAAAACTGTTTTTT. This sequence encodes CASSRGGTLRNEKLFF. The variable domain in full, completed from reference TRBV5-4 and TRBJ1-4, reads ETGVTQSPTHLIKTRGQQVTLRCSSQSGHNTVSWYQQALGQGPQFIFQYYREEENGRGNFPPRFSGLQFPNYSSELNVNALELDDSALYLCASSRGGTLRNEKLFFGSGTQLSVL.

V is TRBV7-2 and J is TRBJ2-7, with 8 positions matching TRBD1. The V gene end was trimmed by 0 bases and the J gene end by 0 bases; junction bases not matched to a gene: 7. The CDR3 has 17 residues. CDR1 SGHTA and CDR2 FQGNSA come from the germline V gene. CDR3 nucleotide sequence: TGTGCCAGCAGCTTAGCTATTGCAGGGGGCTTCTCCTACGAGCAGTACTTC. As protein: CASSLAIAGGFSYEQYF.

This clone was seen once. This sequence joins TRBV6-2 or TRBV6-3 and TRBJ1-1; D possibly corresponds to TRBD1 (5 bases). Germline V gene sequence: CDR1 MNHEY, CDR2 SVGEGT. This CDR3 spans 15 amino acids. Trimming pared 2 bases from V and 4 bases from J, leaving 14 bases between. The CDR3 nucleotides read TGTGCCAGCAGTTACCCGGGACGGGGGGGCACTGAAGCTTTCTTT. As protein: CASSYPGRGGTEAFF.

This clone was detected only once. The V call is TRBV27, the J call TRBJ2-5; 7 nucleotides agree with TRBD1. The CDR3 extends over 14 amino acids. The V gene's germline CDR1 is MNHEY and CDR2 SMNVEV (reference sequence). Trimming removed 5 bases from V and 5 bases from J; junction bases left unmatched: 8. CDR3 nucleotide sequence: TGTGCCAGCAGTAGGGGGCAGGGGCGGGAGACCCAGTACTTC. Translation gives CASSRGQGRETQYF.

V usage is TRBV13 and J usage is TRBJ2-3, with D possibly being TRBD2 (5 bases). The CDR3 spans 15 residues. Germline lookup yields CDR1 PRHDT and CDR2 FYEKMQ (reference sequence). Between the trimmed V and J ends, which lost 4 bases and 4 bases, there was a span of 15 bases. The CDR3 loop reads CASSSRTLSADTQYF. CDR3 DNA sequence: TGTGCCAGCAGCTCCAGGACTCTTTCGGCAGATACGCAGTATTTT.

CDR3 amino acids: CASSQVPRAGPSSGANVLTF. In nucleotides, the CDR3 is TGTGCCAGCAGCCAAGTTCCCCGGGCAGGGCCAAGCTCTGGGGCCAACGTCCTGACTTTC. This chain joins TRBV3-1 (or the pseudogene TRBV3-2) and TRBJ2-6; tentatively, D is TRBD1 (5 bases). Deletions cut 1 base from V and 0 bases from J, with 19 bases between. The CDR3 length is 20 residues. The germline V gene has CDR1 LGHDT and CDR2 YNNKEL (reference sequence).

V is TRBV6-5 and J is TRBJ1-2; 7 bases map to TRBD1. Looked up from germline, CDR1 is MNHEY and CDR2 is SVGAGI. This CDR3 is 15 amino acids long. With 6 bases clipped from V and 4 bases from J, the junction kept 11 bases outside the gene matches. The CDR3 region has the DNA TGTGCCAGCAGCTCCACCGGGACAGTGGGCTATGGCTACACCTTC. It specifies CASSSTGTVGYGYTF.

This chain uses TRBV27 with TRBJ2-1, with D perhaps TRBD2 (6 bases). Germline CDR1 is MNHEY and CDR2 is SMNVEV (reference sequence). The germline V and J ends were trimmed by 1 base and 7 bases, with 23 bases remaining between them. The CDR3 totals 18 residues. DNA for the CDR3: TGTGCCAGCAGTTTATACTTCGGGGGTCAGGAATTAGGGAATGAGCAGTTCTTC. Translation gives CASSLYFGGQELGNEQFF.

The V gene is TRBV30, the J gene TRBJ1-5, with a possible D match to TRBD1 (5 bases). V was trimmed by 0 bases and J by 2 bases, leaving 14 bases between them. Germline V gene sequence: CDR1 GTSNPN, CDR2 SVGIG (reference sequence). The CDR3 is 16 amino acids. The CDR3 DNA follows: TGTGCCTGGAGTGTTGAAGGGGTGCTGGGCAATCAGCCCCAGCATTTT. Translating it yields CAWSVEGVLGNQPQHF. The complete variable domain, with remaining parts taken from reference TRBV30 and TRBJ1-5, reads SQTIHQWPATLVQPVGSPLSLECTVEGTSNPNLYWYRQAAGRGLQLLFYSVGIGQISSEVPQNLSASRPQDRQFILSSKKLLLSDSGFYLCAWSVEGVLGNQPQHFGDGTRLSIL.

The V and J genes are TRBV5-4 and TRBJ1-2; TRBD1 aligns across 7 bases. The V gene end was trimmed by 0 bases and the J gene end by 9 bases; junction bases not matched to a gene: 11. CDR3 length: 15 amino acids. Germline CDR1 and CDR2: SGHNT and YYREEE (reference sequence). Here the CDR3 reads CASSLDGTVGSSYTF. CDR3 DNA: TGTGCCAGCAGCTTGGATGGGACAGTAGGAAGTAGCTACACCTTC.

The CDR3 loop is CASSFQGNDQPQHF. The CDR3 DNA reads as TGTGCCAGTAGTTTCCAGGGGAACGATCAGCCCCAGCATTTT. V usage is TRBV19 and J usage is TRBJ1-5, with D possibly matching TRBD1 (6 bases). CDR1 LNHDA and CDR2 SQIVND come from the germline V gene (reference sequence). This CDR3 contains 14 residues. Trimming left V 5 bases short and J 5 bases short, with 13 bases between.

The table lists this clone with a count of one. The gene calls are TRBV5-1 and TRBJ1-1; 7 bases are shared with TRBD1. The CDR3 contains 15 residues. V dropped 4 bases and J dropped 1; count of bases not matched to a gene: 7. The germline V gene encodes CDR1 SGHRS and CDR2 YFSETQ. This chain's CDR3 is CASSGWTGTNTEAFF. The DNA for the CDR3 is TGCGCCAGCAGCGGTTGGACAGGAACGAACACTGAAGCTTTCTTT.

This chain links TRBV19 with TRBJ1-4; no firm D call. The CDR3 extends over 11 amino acids. Per the germline V gene, CDR1 is LNHDA and CDR2 is SQIVND (reference sequence). V lost 8 bases and J lost 6, with 7 bases in between. In DNA, the CDR3 is TGTGCCAGTTACTTGGATGAAAAACTGTTTTTT. Its protein product is CASYLDEKLFF.

The V call is TRBV29-1, the J call TRBJ1-2; 9 bases agree with TRBD1. Trimming took 7 bases from V and 5 from J; bases not matched to a gene: 11. CDR3 length: 14 amino acids. CDR1 is SQVTM and CDR2 is ANQGSEA in the germline V gene. The CDR3 bases are TGCAGCGCCTGGGACAGGGCCCGAAGATATGGCTACACCTTC. It yields the protein CSAWDRARRYGYTF.

This rearrangement joins TRBV5-4 to TRBJ2-4; 7 bases fit TRBD2. There are 16 residues in the CDR3. Germline loops: CDR1 SGHNT, CDR2 YYREEE (reference sequence). Trimming at V came to 0 bases and at J to 0 bases, leaving 3 bases not matched to a gene. CDR3 DNA: TGTGCCAGCAGCTTGGCGGCGGGAGTAGCCAAAAACATTCAGTACTTC. Amino acid sequence: CASSLAAGVAKNIQYF.

This clone was detected ten times or more. The chain has TRBV27 and TRBJ1-6, with D possibly matching TRBD1 (5 bases). Trimming shortened V by 6 bases and J by 10 bases, and 25 bases separated the two germline ends. Germline-derived CDR1 and CDR2 are MNHEY and SMNVEV (reference sequence). CDR3 length: 17 amino acids. Here the CDR3 reads CASSPPPPGTASSPLHF. The CDR3, as DNA: TGTGCCAGCAGCCCGCCTCCTCCAGGGACTGCGTCATCACCCCTCCACTTT.

The rearrangement uses TRBV2 and TRBJ2-2; D possibly corresponds to TRBD1 (5 bases). Germline V gene sequence: CDR1 SNHLY, CDR2 FYNNEI. The ends were cut back, 7 bases at V and 1 base at J, with 10 bases in the middle. CDR3 length: 14 amino acids. CDR3 bases: TGTGCCAGCAAGTCGACAGAGAACACCGGGGAGCTGTTTTTT. Protein sequence: CASKSTENTGELFF.

The chain links TRBV19 to TRBJ1-2; 10 bases align to TRBD1. Germline V gene sequence: CDR1 LNHDA, CDR2 SQIVND (reference sequence). The junction had 4 bases not matched to a gene; V was cut back by 4 bases and J by 2 bases. There are 15 residues in the CDR3. The CDR3 nucleotides are TGTGCCAGTAGTACCTCGACAGGGGGCAACTATGGCTACACCTTC. Translated: CASSTSTGGNYGYTF.

V is TRBV10-3 and J is TRBJ1-2, with D possibly TRBD1 on 6 matching bases. The CDR3 spans 14 residues. Germline CDR1 is ENHRY and CDR2 is SYGVKD. Trimming removed 3 bases at V and 6 bases at J, with 14 bases between. The CDR3 spells CAISETTGLNGYTF. The CDR3 DNA reads TGTGCCATCAGTGAAACCACAGGGTTGAATGGCTACACCTTC.

The rearrangement joins TRBV14 to TRBJ2-2; D unclear. The germline V and J ends were trimmed by 4 bases and 2 bases, with 17 bases remaining between them. There are 17 residues in the CDR3. Looked up from germline, CDR1 is SGHDN and CDR2 is FVKESK. The CDR3 loop reads CASSPPLTFYNTGELFF. CDR3 in DNA: TGTGCCAGCAGCCCGCCCCTAACCTTTTATAACACCGGGGAGCTGTTTTTT.

The V and J genes are TRBV27 and TRBJ2-7, with 7 bases aligning to TRBD1. The J segment lost 4 bases and the V segment lost 3 bases, leaving 3 bases of the junction unmatched. Germline-derived CDR1 and CDR2 are MNHEY and SMNVEV (reference sequence). The CDR3 covers 13 residues. CDR3 in amino acids: CASSFSGGYEQYF. CDR3 DNA sequence: TGTGCCAGCAGTTTTTCAGGGGGTTACGAGCAGTACTTC.

The chain is built from TRBV5-1 and TRBJ1-4, with D perhaps matching TRBD1 (6 bases). This CDR3 comprises 14 residues. Trimming took off 4 bases at V and 7 bases at J, with 14 bases between the two ends. Germline lookup yields CDR1 SGHRS and CDR2 YFSETQ. The CDR3 protein is CASSVQGSGEKLFF. In DNA, the CDR3 is TGCGCCAGCAGCGTACAGGGATCGGGTGAAAAACTGTTTTTT.

The V call is TRBV18, the J call TRBJ2-1; a weak D match, TRBD1 (5 bases). Looked up from germline, CDR1 is KGHSH and CDR2 is LQKENI. CDR3 length equals 15 residues. Trimming took 1 base from V and 3 from J, leaving 10 bases between them. The CDR3 DNA reads as TGTGCCAGCTCACCACAGGGGTCCTACTACAATGAGCAGTTCTTC. Encoded protein: CASSPQGSYYNEQFF. The complete variable domain, with remaining parts taken from reference TRBV18 and TRBJ2-1, reads NAGVMQNPRHLVRRRGQEARLRCSPMKGHSHVYWYRQLPEEGLKFMVYLQKENIIDESGMPKERFSAEFPKEGPSILRIQQVVRGDSAAYFCASSPQGSYYNEQFFGPGTRLTVL.

This clone was observed a few times. The rearrangement uses TRBV7-9 and TRBJ1-2; 8 nucleotides align to TRBD1. The CDR3 has 14 amino acids. Germline V gene lookup returns CDR1 SEHNR and CDR2 FQNEAQ (reference sequence). The ends lost 5 bases at V and 3 bases at J; junction bases unmatched: 5. CDR3 in DNA: TGTGCCAGCAGCAACCCGGGACAGGACTATGGCTACACCTTC. Translation gives CASSNPGQDYGYTF.

The chain carries TRBV7-9 and TRBJ2-2, with 11 positions matching TRBD1. CDR1 SEHNR and CDR2 FQNEAQ come from the germline V gene (reference sequence). This CDR3 has 16 amino acids. V gave up 8 bases and J gave up 5 bases; unmatched junction bases: 10. This chain's CDR3 is CASRPSGQGGTGELFF. The DNA of the CDR3 is TGTGCCAGCCGCCCATCGGGACAGGGGGGGACCGGGGAGCTGTTTTTT.

This chain links TRBV6-2 or TRBV6-3 with TRBJ1-5, with 7 positions matching TRBD1. V shed 3 bases and J 6 bases; nucleotides not matched to a gene: 5. Germline V gene sequence: CDR1 MNHEY, CDR2 SVGEGT. The CDR3 has 14 amino acids. This chain's CDR3 is CASSYIGDSQPQHF. The CDR3 DNA reads TGTGCCAGCAGTTATATCGGGGACAGTCAGCCCCAGCATTTT.

This chain uses TRBV5-4 with TRBJ2-2, with 12 bases matching TRBD2. Germline CDR1 SGHNT, CDR2 YYREEE (reference sequence). Trimming at V came to 4 bases and at J to 6 bases, leaving 13 bases not matched to a gene. CDR3 length: 18 residues. CDR3 bases: TGTGCCAGCAGCCGCCTACCGTCTAGCGGGGGGGCCTCCGGGGAGCTGTTTTTT. It yields the protein CASSRLPSSGGASGELFF.